This T cell receptor (beta chain) comes out of a study of post-analysis software for immune sequencing data (dated by TCRdb to the mid-2010s). For context, the study as a whole: Recorded disease courses included relapsing-remitting, secondary progressive and progressive-relapsing multiple sclerosis, with some patients lacking subtype annotation. The patient repertoires were set against about eleven previously published healthy control repertoires from donors whose ages ranged from roughly 6 to 27 years. A subset of samples was prepared in parallel using single-end sample barcoding, then pooled and co-amplified after Illumina adapter ligation.

The library relied on PCR. Data came from an Illumina HiSeq 2500. To reduce PCR and sequencing biases, unique molecular identifiers were built into the TCR beta cDNA libraries. About 500,000 cDNA molecules were obtained for every 1 to 10 million input T cells, so each molecule roughly corresponded to one T cell. Patient libraries were prepared and sequenced with the same protocol used for the earlier healthy control dataset. Samples belonging to the same batch were prepared together, multiplexed and sequenced on a shared HiSeq lane. In the paper's pipeline: Raw barcoded reads were processed with MIGEC, and single-read molecular identifier groups were discarded before consensus assembly and CDR3 extraction. Clonotype tables were post-analysed with VDJtools, and diversity was normalized by down-sampling all datasets to the smallest sample size. In repertoire overlap clustering, CDR3 amino acid sequences, but not nucleotide sequences, were matched to correct batch-related cross-sample contamination. The public sequencing data were trimmed at Q25 with fastp and processed into clonotypes with MiXCR by TCRdb, which kept only in-frame beta chains. CDR3 protein duplicates are merged, each entry listing the most common genes and DNA. The authors' filters were not applied to this entry. The sample data list approximately 400,000 distinct CDR3 sequences, and roughly 36% of these were observed just once. The ten biggest clones cover 10% to 15% of the sample.

TCR beta repertoires were profiled from peripheral blood of about a dozen young patients with multiple sclerosis to demonstrate the VDJtools post-analysis software. The multiple sclerosis patients were children and adolescents between roughly 6 and 16 years of age. Study-wide conclusions, independent of this receptor: The multiple sclerosis patient group was slightly younger than the control group. Strong co-clustering of samples prepared in the same batch was shown by direct clustering with F measure, prompting a batch-effect correction. Significantly higher frequencies in patients than in controls were found for roughly 5 TRBV segments, including TRBV5-6, TRBV5-1 and TRBV20-1. Multiple sclerosis patients had significantly lower normalized Chao1 diversity than controls, a result that suggests substantial peripheral T-cell clonal expansion.

A remark on this clonotype: The antigen it binds to is not known. No base qualities exist here, and no much larger clone lies one base off it.

The germline V gene gives CDR1 as LGHNA and CDR2 as YSLEER. The V and J ends are trimmed by 0 bases and 0 bases, leaving 12 bases between them. Spanning cysteine to phenylalanine, the CDR3 consists of 18 amino acids. Only CDR3 DNA is held: 54 bases, read in frame from base 1. What was sequenced was blood. The sequence was obtained from a girl aged 10 to 17 with multiple sclerosis. The chain uses TRBV4-3 and TRBJ1-6; a tentative D call is TRBD1 (6 bases match). The CDR3 is CASSQEAGASSYNSPLHF. The DNA sequence follows: TGCGCCAGCAGCCAAGAGGCAGGGGCCAGCTCCTATAATTCACCCCTCCACTTT.